Shown below are 29 T cell receptor beta chains from a single sample sequenced in a study of OX40 agonist ivuxolimab in advanced cancers. Profiled with immunoSEQ multiplex PCR; TCRdb holds only in-frame clones, not every one. The table has about 89,000 clones, approximately 91% seen once. The specimen was CD4+ or CD8+ T cells sorted from blood, collected in a trial of the OX40 agonist ivuxolimab. The receptor source for this set is an adult with an advanced solid tumor such as melanoma, head and neck, liver or kidney cancer.

The chain couples TRBV7-3 to TRBJ2-6; no firm D call. CDR1 SGHTA and CDR2 FQGTGA come from the germline V gene. V was trimmed by 3 bases and J by 2 bases, leaving 5 bases between them. This CDR3 comprises 14 residues. DNA for the CDR3: TGTGCCAGCAGCTTGTCACCTGGGGCCAACGTCCTGACTTTC. Residues: CASSLSPGANVLTF.

V is TRBV19 and J is TRBJ2-5; D perhaps matches TRBD1 (5 bases). Germline lookup yields CDR1 LNHDA and CDR2 SQIVND (reference sequence). CDR3 length: 13 residues. The V gene lost 6 bases and the J gene lost 5 bases, with 13 bases spanning the gap. The chain's CDR3 is CASRGRLSETQYF. The CDR3 nucleotides are TGTGCCAGTAGGGGGCGCCTCTCTGAGACCCAGTACTTC.

Written as DNA, the CDR3 is TGCGCCAGCAGCTTGGGGCTAGCGGGGGCGAGCGAGCAGTACTTC. Translating gives CASSLGLAGASEQYF. The chain employs TRBV5-1 and TRBJ2-7, with 10 bases matching TRBD2. The CDR3 runs to 15 residues. Germline V CDR1 and CDR2: SGHRS, YFSETQ. The ends lost 0 bases at V and 6 bases at J; junction bases unmatched: 6.

V is TRBV15 and J is TRBJ2-7; D is unclear. Per germline, CDR1 LNHNV and CDR2 YYDKDF (reference sequence). Deletions cut 1 base from V and 5 bases from J, with 9 bases between. The CDR3 totals 13 residues. CDR3 sequence reads: CATSRGPTDEQYF. The CDR3 nucleotides are TGTGCCACCAGCAGAGGCCCCACCGACGAGCAGTACTTC.

The chain combines TRBV11-2 with TRBJ2-2; 7 bases match TRBD2. The CDR3 is made up of 16 amino acids. V trimming: 8 bases; J trimming: 6 bases; junction bases outside the gene matches: 15. Per the germline V gene, CDR1 is SGHAT and CDR2 is FQNNGV. CDR3 sequence: CASRRRVAGEAGELFF. CDR3 DNA: TGTGCCAGCCGAAGGCGGGTGGCGGGAGAGGCCGGGGAGCTGTTTTTT.

The CDR3 bases are TGTGCCAGCTCACCACGGGGAATGAGTAACACTGAAGCTTTCTTT. Translating gives CASSPRGMSNTEAFF. The chain couples TRBV18 to TRBJ1-1; D is ambiguous. The CDR3 totals 15 residues. Per the germline V gene, CDR1 is KGHSH and CDR2 is LQKENI. V lost 1 base to trimming and J lost 2 bases, with 11 bases between them.

J is TRBJ1-3 and V is TRBV7-2, with 8 bases fitting TRBD1. Germline V gene sequence: CDR1 SGHTA, CDR2 FQGNSA. The CDR3 sequence is 17 residues long. J was trimmed by 2 bases and V by 1 base; bases with no gene match: 7. The CDR3 here is CASSLEGQGWTGNTIYF. Here the CDR3 DNA reads TGTGCCAGCAGCTTAGAAGGACAGGGTTGGACTGGAAACACCATATATTTT.

The genes are TRBV7-2 and TRBJ1-2, with 10 positions matching TRBD1. This CDR3 has 18 amino acids. V trimming: 4 bases; J trimming: 0 bases; junction bases outside the gene matches: 11. In germline, CDR1 is SGHTA, CDR2 FQGNSA. CDR3 residues: CASSSYPGTGAPNYGYTF. CDR3 sequence (DNA): TGTGCCAGCAGCTCCTACCCCGGGACAGGGGCCCCTAACTATGGCTACACCTTC.

The sample holds a few counts of this clone. The rearrangement joins TRBV6-6 to TRBJ2-7, with D perhaps assigned TRBD1 or TRBD2 (6 bases each). The germline V gene encodes CDR1 MNHNY and CDR2 SVGAGI (reference sequence). This CDR3 comprises 14 residues. V was trimmed by 4 bases and J by 3 bases, leaving 13 bases between them. The CDR3 loop is CASSSGRGVYEQYF. The CDR3 DNA is TGTGCCAGCAGTTCTGGAAGGGGGGTCTACGAGCAGTACTTC.

This clone was observed once. The chain is built from TRBV7-8 and TRBJ2-5; 11 bases agree with TRBD1. CDR1 and CDR2 from the germline V gene are SGHVS and FQNEAQ. The CDR3 runs 14 residues. Trimming at V came to 5 bases and at J to 9 bases, leaving 8 bases not matched to a gene. The CDR3 region is CASSPGTGGVAQYF. Here the CDR3 DNA reads TGTGCCAGCAGCCCCGGGACAGGGGGAGTAGCCCAGTACTTC. Supplemented by reference TRBV7-8 and TRBJ2-5, the full variable domain reads GAGVSQSPRYKVAKRGQDVALRCDPISGHVSLFWYQQALGQGPEFLTYFQNEAQLDKSGLPSDRFFAERPEGSVSTLKIQRTQQEDSAVYLCASSPGTGGVAQYFGPGTRLLVL.

This clone was observed a few times. DNA for the CDR3: TGCGCCAGCAGCCAAGGTTTGGCGACGGGCACTGAAGCTTTCTTT. Translating gives CASSQGLATGTEAFF. The J gene is TRBJ1-1, the V gene TRBV4-3; D call uncertain. The V end was cut by 1 base, the J end by 4 bases, with 13 bases between. From germline, CDR1 is LGHNA and CDR2 YSLEER. The CDR3 has 15 amino acids.

This clone was seen just once. This rearrangement joins TRBV28 to TRBJ2-3; D remains ambiguous. This CDR3 comprises 13 residues. Germline CDR1 reads MDHEN; CDR2 reads SYDVKM. The V gene lost 4 bases and the J gene lost 0 bases, with 5 bases spanning the gap. In DNA form, the CDR3 reads TGTGCCAGCAGTTCCATAAGCACAGATACGCAGTATTTT. It codes for CASSSISTDTQYF.

The V and J genes are TRBV28 and TRBJ2-1; 14 bases fit TRBD2. The CDR3 sequence is 16 residues long. Germline CDR1 is MDHEN and CDR2 is SYDVKM. J was trimmed by 9 bases and V by 5 bases; bases with no gene match: 9. CDR3 bases: TGTGCCAGCAGTGAAGGACTAGCGGGAGGTTCAGGTGAGCAGTTCTTC. Translating it yields CASSEGLAGGSGEQFF. Full variable domain (remainder filled in from reference TRBV28 and TRBJ2-1): DVKVTQSSRYLVKRTGEKVFLECVQDMDHENMFWYRQDPGLGLRLIYFSYDVKMKEKGDIPEGYSVSREKKERFSLILESASTNQTSMYLCASSEGLAGGSGEQFFGPGTRLTVL.

This clone was recorded once. V is TRBV11-2 and J is TRBJ2-3; 8 bases align to TRBD1. V trimming: 5 bases; J trimming: 6 bases; junction bases outside the gene matches: 10. CDR1 is SGHAT and CDR2 is FQNNGV in the germline V gene. This CDR3 has 15 amino acids. The CDR3 spells CASSETLDRGDTQYF. The DNA for the CDR3 is TGTGCCAGCAGCGAAACGTTAGACAGGGGTGATACGCAGTATTTT.

The chain has TRBV20-1 and TRBJ1-2; D is unresolved. Germline V gene data show CDR1 as DFQATT and CDR2 as SNEGSKA (reference sequence). V shed 5 bases and J shed 9 bases, with 10 bases lying between them. CDR3 size: 10 residues. This CDR3 is CSAERGRYTF. The DNA for the CDR3 is TGCAGTGCTGAACGTGGGCGCTACACCTTC.

This clone was seen once. The CDR3 loop reads CASSLIRIVSETQYF. The CDR3 nucleotides are TGTGCCAGCAGCCTCATTCGAATCGTGTCGGAGACCCAGTACTTC. The chain is built from TRBV14 and TRBJ2-5; D not certain. The CDR3 is made up of 15 amino acids. CDR1 and CDR2 from the germline V gene are SGHDN and FVKESK. Trimming took 4 bases from V and 5 from J, leaving 17 bases between them.

The chain combines TRBV6-5 with TRBJ2-7; weak D call: TRBD2 (7 bases). V gave up 8 bases and J gave up 4 bases, with 18 bases separating them. From germline, CDR1 is MNHEY and CDR2 SVGAGI. This CDR3 comprises 14 residues. The CDR3 loop is CASGLGGWGYEQYF. DNA of the CDR3: TGTGCCAGCGGACTAGGGGGGTGGGGTTACGAGCAGTACTTC.

The chain combines TRBV6-5 with TRBJ2-7; D is possibly TRBD1 (6 bases). CDR1 and CDR2 from the germline V gene are MNHEY and SVGAGI. Trimming took off 9 bases at V and 6 bases at J, with 21 bases between the two ends. There are 14 residues in the CDR3. The CDR3 nucleotides read TGTGCCAGTCGTAAACAGGGTCTACATAGCGAGCAGTACTTC. This codes for CASRKQGLHSEQYF.

The chain joins TRBV7-2 to TRBJ2-2; D not resolved. V gave up 0 bases and J gave up 11 bases, with 7 bases separating them. There are 12 residues in the CDR3. Germline loops: CDR1 SGHTA, CDR2 FQGNSA. The CDR3 reads CASSLALGELFF. CDR3 in DNA: TGTGCCAGCAGCTTAGCGTTGGGTGAGCTGTTTTTT.

The V and J genes are TRBV7-2 and TRBJ2-3; possible D gene TRBD2, 6 bases. V was cut by 1 base and J by 6 bases, with 14 bases left in between. The germline V gene encodes CDR1 SGHTA and CDR2 FQGNSA. The CDR3 extends over 15 amino acids. Here the CDR3 DNA reads TGTGCCAGCAGCTTAGTGGGGACTTCCCCCGATACGCAGTATTTT. Protein product: CASSLVGTSPDTQYF.

The chain carries TRBV30 and TRBJ2-3; 8 positions match TRBD1. Germline V gene lookup returns CDR1 GTSNPN and CDR2 SVGIG (reference sequence). With 3 bases clipped from V and 4 bases from J, the junction kept 9 bases outside the gene matches. The CDR3 spans 15 residues. CDR3 nucleotide sequence: TGTGCCTGGAGCCGCGGACAGGGACGGGCAGATACGCAGTATTTT. Encoded protein: CAWSRGQGRADTQYF.

The chain recombines TRBV12-2 with TRBJ1-1; TRBD1, the table's D call, lacks a check against the DNA. TRBV12-2 is a pseudogene locus. The CDR3 extends over 19 amino acids. DNA of the CDR3: TGTGCAAGTCGCTTATTCGACCGAACTCCCCCCGACAGGGGTGATGAAGCTTTCTTT. It is translated as CASRLFDRTPPDRGDEAFF.

This chain connects TRBV7-2 to TRBJ2-5; perhaps TRBD1 as D (6 bases). The CDR3 sequence is 14 residues long. Germline CDR1 reads SGHTA; CDR2 reads FQGNSA. Trimming left V 2 bases short and J 3 bases short, with 10 bases between. In DNA form, the CDR3 reads TGTGCCAGCAGCTTAAATGCAGGGGAAGAGACCCAGTACTTC. Translating it yields CASSLNAGEETQYF.

CDR3 protein: CASSLNQLRDRGHEQYF. In DNA form, the CDR3 reads TGTGCCAGCAGCTTAAATCAACTCCGGGACAGGGGCCACGAGCAGTACTTC. J is TRBJ2-7 and V is TRBV7-2, with 10 bases that match TRBD1. The CDR3 consists of 17 residues. V shed 2 bases and J 5 bases; nucleotides not matched to a gene: 12. Germline V CDR1 and CDR2: SGHTA, FQGNSA.

The chain employs TRBV2 and TRBJ2-2, with 7 bases identical to TRBD1. V was clipped by 5 bases and J by 6 bases; unmatched bases: 3. This CDR3 is built from 13 residues. Germline lookup yields CDR1 SNHLY and CDR2 FYNNEI. The CDR3 nucleotides are TGTGCCAGCAGTTCCACAGGGGCCGGGGAGCTGTTTTTT. This sequence encodes CASSSTGAGELFF.

The V and J genes are TRBV5-1 and TRBJ1-1, with D possibly TRBD1 on 5 matching bases. This CDR3 region has 15 residues. Germline values: CDR1 SGHRS, CDR2 YFSETQ. Trimming removed 4 bases from V and 5 bases from J, with 18 bases in between. The CDR3 loop is CASSPTGTPGTEAFF. For the CDR3, the DNA is TGCGCCAGCAGCCCCACCGGGACCCCGGGGACTGAAGCTTTCTTT.

This chain's CDR3 is CASSLENRGDTQYF. CDR3 DNA: TGTGCCAGCAGCTTAGAGAACAGGGGGGACACCCAGTACTTC. V gene TRBV7-9 combines with J gene TRBJ2-5; 8 nucleotides align to TRBD1. The CDR3 runs 14 residues. V lost 1 base and J lost 8; bases outside the gene matches: 6. Germline V gene lookup returns CDR1 SEHNR and CDR2 FQNEAQ (reference sequence).

The chain employs TRBV7-2 and TRBJ2-1; D unclear. V dropped 5 bases and J dropped 8 bases, with 16 bases sitting between them. CDR3 length: 14 amino acids. Germline V gene data show CDR1 as SGHTA and CDR2 as FQGNSA. CDR3 sequence: CASSVGTPPHEQFF. For the CDR3, the DNA is TGTGCCAGCAGCGTTGGCACTCCTCCGCATGAGCAGTTCTTC.

The sample holds one count of this clone. The chain carries TRBV18 and TRBJ1-3; a possible D gene is TRBD1 (5 bases). Germline CDR1 and CDR2: KGHSH and LQKENI. This CDR3 has 15 residues. V was trimmed by 5 bases and J by 2 bases, leaving 13 bases between them. The CDR3 spells CASSIDGGAGNTIYF. The CDR3 nucleotides are TGTGCCAGCTCAATAGACGGAGGGGCTGGAAACACCATATATTTT.